This TCR beta chain comes out of a study of blood T cell repertoires in COVID-19. Study as a whole: Collection of acute and convalescent COVID-19 samples took place in the United States, Italy and Spain. In each case, the material was cDNA or gDNA derived from T cells, B-cell-depleted T cells, or PBMCs.

This CDR3 contains 16 residues. J gave up 5 bases and V 0 bases, and 10 bases lay outside the gene matches. Germline assignment: CDR1 SGDLS and CDR2 YYNGEE. Original handling: Estimation of nucleated cell counts was performed using reference gene primer amplification. Here immunoSEQ multiplex PCR was the method, and the copy in TCRdb shows in-frame clones only, minus some. V and J calls and clone size follow that table, whereas D and trimming were derived from the DNA. In the table there are some 170,000 clones, about 80% of which are singletons. The sample consisted of peripheral blood. This receptor was obtained from a woman between 50 and 59 years old with active or convalescent COVID-19. V gene TRBV9 combines with J gene TRBJ2-7, with 8 bases that match TRBD1. The CDR3 sequence: CASSVGGEDRVHEQYF. The CDR3 DNA reads as TGTGCCAGCAGCGTAGGCGGGGAGGACAGGGTTCACGAGCAGTACTTC.